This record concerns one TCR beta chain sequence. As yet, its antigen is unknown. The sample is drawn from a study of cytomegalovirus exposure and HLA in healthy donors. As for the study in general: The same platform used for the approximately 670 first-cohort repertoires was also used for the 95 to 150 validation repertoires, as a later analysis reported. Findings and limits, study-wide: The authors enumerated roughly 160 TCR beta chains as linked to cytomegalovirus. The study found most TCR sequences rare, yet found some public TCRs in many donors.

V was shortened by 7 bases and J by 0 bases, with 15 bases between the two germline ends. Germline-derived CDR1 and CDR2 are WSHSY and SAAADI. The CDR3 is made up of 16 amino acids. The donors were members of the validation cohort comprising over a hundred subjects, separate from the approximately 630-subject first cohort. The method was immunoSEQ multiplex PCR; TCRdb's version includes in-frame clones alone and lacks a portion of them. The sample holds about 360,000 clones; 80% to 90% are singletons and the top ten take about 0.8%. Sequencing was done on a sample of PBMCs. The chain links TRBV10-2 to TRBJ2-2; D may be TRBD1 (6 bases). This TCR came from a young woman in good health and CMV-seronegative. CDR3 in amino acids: CASILPGTSNTGELFF. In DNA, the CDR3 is TGCGCCAGCATCCTGCCGGGGACATCGAACACCGGGGAGCTGTTTTTT.